This T cell receptor beta chain was sequenced in a study of T cell repertoires in cytomegalovirus infection. The wider study: Selected CMV epitopes included recently identified HLA-C-restricted ones as well as well-studied HLA-B-restricted ones. Both a matching HLA type and CMV infection were indicated by public TCR beta signatures.

TCRdb analysed the reads with MiXCR anew, one entry per CDR3 protein. The top ten clones hold roughly 13% of a sample with about 900,000 distinct CDR3 sequences, roughly 30% of them seen once. The CDR3 contains 19 residues. The V end was cut by 5 bases, the J end by 1 base, with 26 bases between. CDR1 SGHVS and CDR2 FNYEAQ come from the germline V gene. The table lists this clonotype with many counts. As yet, its antigen is unknown. The chain employs TRBV7-6 and TRBJ1-1, with D possibly matching TRBD1 (5 bases). Specimen: cultured CD8+ T cells from PBMCs, collected from culture after CMV antigen stimulation. This sequence originates from a human donor in good health (CMV status not recorded). Some clones in this sample may be carry-over from other donors' samples. This chain's CDR3 is CASSLGATEDTTPNTEAFF. The CDR3 coding sequence is TGTGCCAGCAGCCTAGGGGCGACAGAGGACACGACGCCGAACACTGAAGCTTTCTTT.